Shown below are 6 T cell receptor beta chains from a single sample sequenced in a study of cytomegalovirus exposure and HLA in healthy donors. The PCR had 60 Vbeta and 13 Jbeta primers. Method: immunoSEQ multiplex PCR; TCRdb's copy keeps in-frame clones and lacks some. The data contain some 140,000 clones, 70% to 80% of them seen just once; the ten biggest clones take up under 2%. The sequenced sample consisted of PBMCs. These receptor sequences come from a female donor in good health and CMV-seropositive.

This chain links TRBV6-1 with TRBJ2-5; perhaps TRBD2 as D (5 bases). CDR1 and CDR2 (germline): MNHNS, SASEGT. V was clipped by 4 bases and J by 2 bases, with 11 bases between them. The CDR3 is 14 residues long. Here the CDR3 reads CASSVAGDQETQYF. CDR3 coding DNA: TGTGCCAGCAGTGTTGCGGGCGATCAAGAGACCCAGTACTTC.

The J gene is TRBJ2-5, the V gene TRBV25-1; TRBD1 is a possible D gene (5 bases). V was cut by 5 bases and J by 2 bases, with 12 bases left in between. Looked up from germline, CDR1 is MGHDK and CDR2 is SYGVNS. The CDR3 is 14 amino acids. In nucleotides, the CDR3 is TGTGCCAGCAGTACCGCAAGGGGACAAGAGACCCAGTACTTC. Translating it yields CASSTARGQETQYF.

There are a few counts of this clone. The chain couples TRBV19 to TRBJ2-7, with 7 bases aligning to TRBD1. The length of the CDR3 is 15 residues. V lost 2 bases to trimming and J lost 3 bases; unmatched junction nucleotides: 7. Germline CDR1 LNHDA, CDR2 SQIVND (reference sequence). CDR3 residues: CASSIRGQYSYEQYF. The CDR3 nucleotides are TGTGCCAGTAGTATACGGGGACAGTACAGCTACGAGCAGTACTTC.

This clone has just one count. The chain has TRBV6-1 and TRBJ1-2, with 12 bases matching TRBD1. Germline-derived CDR1 and CDR2 are MNHNS and SASEGT. Trimming cost V 6 bases and J 7 bases; bases outside gene matches: 6. The CDR3 loop spans 14 amino acids. The CDR3 sequence is CASRRDRGRSGYTF. CDR3 in DNA: TGTGCCAGCAGGAGGGACAGGGGGCGCAGTGGCTACACCTTC.

V is TRBV5-1 and J is TRBJ2-7; 10 bases match TRBD1. V gave up 4 bases and J gave up 3 bases; unmatched junction bases: 4. CDR1 and CDR2 (germline): SGHRS, YFSETQ. The CDR3 consists of 14 residues. The CDR3 coding sequence is TGCGCCAGCAGCCAAGGGACAGGGGTCTACGAGCAGTACTTC. Translating it yields CASSQGTGVYEQYF.

V gene TRBV7-8 combines with J gene TRBJ1-5; D might be TRBD1 (6 bases). Germline V gene sequence: CDR1 SGHVS, CDR2 FQNEAQ. Trimming left V 3 bases short and J 5 bases short, with 23 bases between. There are 18 residues in the CDR3. In DNA form, the CDR3 reads TGTGCCAGCAGCTTTTCATCCGATCTGACAGGTTGGGATCAGCCCCAGCATTTT. Translated: CASSFSSDLTGWDQPQHF.